This T cell receptor (beta chain) derives from a study of memory CD4+ T cells and cytomegalovirus serostatus. For the study at large: Healthy Belgian adult donors included about nine CMV-positive and 24 CMV-negative people. Study-level findings and limits: The CMV-associated TCR signature appears largely within the CD4+ memory repertoire.

Per germline, CDR1 SQVTM and CDR2 ANQGSEA. V was clipped by 6 bases and J by 7 bases, with 13 bases between them. The CDR3 contains 12 residues. Single viable CD3+CD4+CD8-CD45RO+ cells were sorted as the memory CD4+ T cells. The table lists this clone with a count of one. Its antigen remains unidentified. Assay: immunoSEQ multiplex PCR; the TCRdb copy retains only in-frame clones and omits some. The sample consists of around 44,000 clones, over 65% of them appearing once. Sequencing used memory CD4+ T cells from blood. The chain recombines TRBV29-1 with TRBJ2-1; D remains unclear. This receptor was taken from an adult in good health and CMV-seronegative. CDR3 residues: CSVGLLRNEQFF. Written as DNA, the CDR3 is TGCAGCGTGGGTCTGCTCAGGAATGAGCAGTTCTTC.